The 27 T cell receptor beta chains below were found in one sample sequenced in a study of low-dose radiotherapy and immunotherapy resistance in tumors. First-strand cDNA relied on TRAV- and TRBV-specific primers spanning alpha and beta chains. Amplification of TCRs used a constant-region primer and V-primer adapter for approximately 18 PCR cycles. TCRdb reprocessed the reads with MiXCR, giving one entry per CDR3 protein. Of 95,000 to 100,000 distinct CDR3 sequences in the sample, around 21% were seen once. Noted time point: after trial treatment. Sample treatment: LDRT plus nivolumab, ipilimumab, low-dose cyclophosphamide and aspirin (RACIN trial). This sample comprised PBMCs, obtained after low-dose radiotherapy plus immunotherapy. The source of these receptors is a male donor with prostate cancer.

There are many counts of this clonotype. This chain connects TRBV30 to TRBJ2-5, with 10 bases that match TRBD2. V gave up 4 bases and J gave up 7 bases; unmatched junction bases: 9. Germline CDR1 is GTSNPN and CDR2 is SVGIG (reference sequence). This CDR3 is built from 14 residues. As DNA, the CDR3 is TGTGCCTGGACTAGCGGGGGCCAACGGGGGACCCAGTACTTC. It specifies CAWTSGGQRGTQYF.

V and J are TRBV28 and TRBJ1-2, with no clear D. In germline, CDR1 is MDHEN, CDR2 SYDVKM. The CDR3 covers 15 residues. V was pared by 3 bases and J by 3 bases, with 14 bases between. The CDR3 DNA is TGTGCCAGCAGTTTGCTATCTCTACGATACTATGGCTACACCTTC. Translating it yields CASSLLSLRYYGYTF.

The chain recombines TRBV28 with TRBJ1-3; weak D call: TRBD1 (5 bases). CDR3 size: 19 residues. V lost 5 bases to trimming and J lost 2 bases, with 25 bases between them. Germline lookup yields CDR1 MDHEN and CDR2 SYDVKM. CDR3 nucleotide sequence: TGTGCCAGCAGTCTTTGGGGACCAAGGTCGGCGCGACCTGGAAACACCATATATTTT. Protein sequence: CASSLWGPRSARPGNTIYF.

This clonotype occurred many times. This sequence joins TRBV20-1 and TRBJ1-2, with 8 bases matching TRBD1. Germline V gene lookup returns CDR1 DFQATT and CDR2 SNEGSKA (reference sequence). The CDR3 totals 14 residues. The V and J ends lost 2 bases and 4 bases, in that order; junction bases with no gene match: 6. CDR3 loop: CSARHRGAAYGYTF. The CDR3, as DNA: TGCAGTGCTAGACACAGGGGGGCAGCCTATGGCTACACCTTC.

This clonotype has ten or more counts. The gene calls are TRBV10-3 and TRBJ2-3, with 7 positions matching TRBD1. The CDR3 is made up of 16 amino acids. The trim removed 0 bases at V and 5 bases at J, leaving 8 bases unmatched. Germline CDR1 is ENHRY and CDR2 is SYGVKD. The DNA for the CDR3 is TGTGCCATCAGTGAGTCCGTCGCGGCAGGGGGAGATACGCAGTATTTT. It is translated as CAISESVAAGGDTQYF.

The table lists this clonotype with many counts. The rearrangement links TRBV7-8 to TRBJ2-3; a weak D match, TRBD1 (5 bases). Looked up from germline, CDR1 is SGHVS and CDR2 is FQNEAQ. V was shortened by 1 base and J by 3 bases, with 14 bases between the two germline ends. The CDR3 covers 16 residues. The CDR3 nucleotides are TGTGCCAGCAGCTTAGTTAGGGGATTAGAGACAGATACGCAGTATTTT. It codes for CASSLVRGLETDTQYF.

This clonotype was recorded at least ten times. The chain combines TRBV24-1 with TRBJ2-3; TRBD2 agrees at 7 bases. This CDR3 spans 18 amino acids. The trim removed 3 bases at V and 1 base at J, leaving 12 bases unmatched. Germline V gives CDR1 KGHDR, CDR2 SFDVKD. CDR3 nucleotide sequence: TGTGCCACCAGTGATGACCGGGGGGTAGCTGGGGGCACAGATACGCAGTATTTT. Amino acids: CATSDDRGVAGGTDTQYF.

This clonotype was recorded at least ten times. The CDR3 DNA is TGTGCCAGCAGCACGACTAGTAGGTACGAGCAGTACTTC. This translates into CASSTTSRYEQYF. V usage is TRBV7-2 and J usage is TRBJ2-7, with D perhaps TRBD2 (6 bases). The V end lost 5 bases, the J end lost 4 bases, and 12 bases lay between the germline ends. Germline V gene sequence: CDR1 SGHTA, CDR2 FQGNSA. The length of the CDR3 is 13 residues.

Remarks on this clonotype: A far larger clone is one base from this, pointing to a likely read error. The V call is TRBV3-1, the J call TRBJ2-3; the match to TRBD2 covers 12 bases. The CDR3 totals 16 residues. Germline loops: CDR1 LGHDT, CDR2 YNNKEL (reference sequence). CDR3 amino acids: CASSRATSGSTDTRYF. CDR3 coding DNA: TGTGCCAGCAGCCGAGCGACTAGCGGGAGCACAGATACGCGGTATTTT.

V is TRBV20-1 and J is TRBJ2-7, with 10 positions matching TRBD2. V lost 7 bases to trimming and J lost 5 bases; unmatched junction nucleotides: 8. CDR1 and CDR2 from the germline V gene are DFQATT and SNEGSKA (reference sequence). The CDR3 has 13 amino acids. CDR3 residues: CSGFSGRYNEQYF. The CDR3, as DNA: TGCAGTGGTTTTAGCGGGAGGTACAACGAGCAGTACTTC.

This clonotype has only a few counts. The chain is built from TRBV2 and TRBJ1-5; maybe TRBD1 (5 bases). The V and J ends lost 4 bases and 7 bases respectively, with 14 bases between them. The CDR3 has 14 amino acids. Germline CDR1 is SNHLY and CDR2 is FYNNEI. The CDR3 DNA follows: TGTGCCAGCAGTGGGACGGGCCGGGGCCAGCCCCAGCATTTT. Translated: CASSGTGRGQPQHF.

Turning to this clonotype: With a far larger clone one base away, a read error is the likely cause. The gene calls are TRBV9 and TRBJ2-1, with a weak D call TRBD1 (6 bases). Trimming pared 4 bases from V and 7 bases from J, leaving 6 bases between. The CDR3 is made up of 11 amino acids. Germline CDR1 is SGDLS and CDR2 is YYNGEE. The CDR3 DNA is TGTGCCAGCAGCAGGGGGAATGAGCAGTTCTTC. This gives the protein CASSRGNEQFF.

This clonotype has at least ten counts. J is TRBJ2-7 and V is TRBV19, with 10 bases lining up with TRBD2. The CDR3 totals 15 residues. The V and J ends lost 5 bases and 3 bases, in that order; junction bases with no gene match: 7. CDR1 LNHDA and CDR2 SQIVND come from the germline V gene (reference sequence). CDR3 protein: CASSPEREGRYEQYF. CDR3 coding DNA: TGTGCCAGTAGTCCCGAGCGGGAGGGGCGCTACGAGCAGTACTTC.

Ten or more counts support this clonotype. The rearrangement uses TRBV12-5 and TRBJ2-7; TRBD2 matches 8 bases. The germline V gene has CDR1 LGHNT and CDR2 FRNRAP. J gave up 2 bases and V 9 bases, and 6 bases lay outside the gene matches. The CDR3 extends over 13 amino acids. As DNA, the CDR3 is TGTGCTAGCCGTCGGGGGGGACCCTACGAGCAGTACTTC. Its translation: CASRRGGPYEQYF.

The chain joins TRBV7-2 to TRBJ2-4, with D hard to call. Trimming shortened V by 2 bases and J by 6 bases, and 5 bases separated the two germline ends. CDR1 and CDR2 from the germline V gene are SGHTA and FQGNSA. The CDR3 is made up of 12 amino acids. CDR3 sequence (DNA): TGTGCCAGCAGCTTATACAGAAACATTCAGTACTTC. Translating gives CASSLYRNIQYF.

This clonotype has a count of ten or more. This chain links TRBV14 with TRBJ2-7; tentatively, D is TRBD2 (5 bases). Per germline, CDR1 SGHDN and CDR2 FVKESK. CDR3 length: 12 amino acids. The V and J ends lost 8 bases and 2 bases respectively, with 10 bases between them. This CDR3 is CASGSVAYEQYF. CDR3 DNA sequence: TGTGCCAGCGGGAGTGTTGCCTACGAGCAGTACTTC.

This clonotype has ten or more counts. CDR3 in amino acids: CASSESGRTSTDTQYF. CDR3 DNA sequence: TGTGCCAGCAGTGAAAGCGGGAGAACTAGCACAGATACGCAGTATTTT. The chain links TRBV2 to TRBJ2-3; 8 bases line up with TRBD2. Germline V gives CDR1 SNHLY, CDR2 FYNNEI. This CDR3 is 16 amino acids long. The trim removed 2 bases at V and 0 bases at J, leaving 4 bases unmatched.

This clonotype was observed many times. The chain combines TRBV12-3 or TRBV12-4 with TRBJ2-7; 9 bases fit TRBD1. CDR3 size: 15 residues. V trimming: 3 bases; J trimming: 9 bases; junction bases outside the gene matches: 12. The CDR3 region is CASSFRTGAFVWQYF. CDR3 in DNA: TGTGCCAGCAGTTTTAGGACAGGGGCTTTTGTTTGGCAGTACTTC.

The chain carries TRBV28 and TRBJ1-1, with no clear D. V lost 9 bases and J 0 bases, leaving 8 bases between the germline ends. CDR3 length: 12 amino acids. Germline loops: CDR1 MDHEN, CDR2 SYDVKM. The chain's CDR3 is CASSVLNTEAFF. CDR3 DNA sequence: TGTGCCAGTTCGGTTTTGAACACTGAAGCTTTCTTT.

The CDR3 DNA is TGTGCCAGCACCCGCTCCCGAGGGGGCATAGGGCAGTTCTTC. This encodes CASTRSRGGIGQFF. This rearrangement joins TRBV11-2 to TRBJ2-1; TRBD1 matches 7 bases. The junction had 15 bases not matched to a gene; V was cut back by 7 bases and J by 12 bases. The V gene's germline CDR1 is SGHAT and CDR2 FQNNGV. The length of the CDR3 is 14 residues.

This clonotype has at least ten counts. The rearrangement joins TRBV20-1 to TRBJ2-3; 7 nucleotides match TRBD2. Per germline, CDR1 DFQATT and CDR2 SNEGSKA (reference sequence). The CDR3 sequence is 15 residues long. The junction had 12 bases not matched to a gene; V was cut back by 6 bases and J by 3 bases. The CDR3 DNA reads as TGCAGTGCCGAAACAACAAGCGGGGCTACAGATACGCAGTATTTT. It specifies CSAETTSGATDTQYF.

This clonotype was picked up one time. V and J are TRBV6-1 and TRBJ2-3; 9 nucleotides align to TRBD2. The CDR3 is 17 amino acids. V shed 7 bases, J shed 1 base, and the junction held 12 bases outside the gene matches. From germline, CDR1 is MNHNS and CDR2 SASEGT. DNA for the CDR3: TGTGCCAGCATCGAGCTAGGAGCTAGCGGGGGCACAGATACGCAGTATTTT. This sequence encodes CASIELGASGGTDTQYF.

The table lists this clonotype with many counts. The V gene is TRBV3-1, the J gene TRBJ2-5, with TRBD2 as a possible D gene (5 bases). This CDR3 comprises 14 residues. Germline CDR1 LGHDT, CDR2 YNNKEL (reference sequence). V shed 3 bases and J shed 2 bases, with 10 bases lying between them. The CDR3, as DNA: TGTGCCAGCAGCCACTCGGGATTACAAGAGACCCAGTACTTC. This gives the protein CASSHSGLQETQYF.

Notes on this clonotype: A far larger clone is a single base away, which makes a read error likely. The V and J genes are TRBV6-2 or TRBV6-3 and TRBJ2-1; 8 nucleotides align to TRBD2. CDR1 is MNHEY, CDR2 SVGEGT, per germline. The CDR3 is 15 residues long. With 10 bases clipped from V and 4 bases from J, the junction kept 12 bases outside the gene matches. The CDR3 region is CATSRGSGGYNEQFF. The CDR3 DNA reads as TGTGCCACCTCCCGAGGAAGCGGGGGTTACAATGAGCAGTTCTTC.

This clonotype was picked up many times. The CDR3 coding sequence is TGTGCCAGCAGTTACTCGACAGGGGTAGGCACTGAAGCTTTCTTT. This gives the protein CASSYSTGVGTEAFF. The gene calls are TRBV6-2 or TRBV6-3 and TRBJ1-1, with 8 positions matching TRBD1. This CDR3 has 15 residues. Looked up from germline, CDR1 is MNHEY and CDR2 is SVGEGT. The V segment lost 0 bases and the J segment 4 bases; nucleotides outside the gene matches: 4.

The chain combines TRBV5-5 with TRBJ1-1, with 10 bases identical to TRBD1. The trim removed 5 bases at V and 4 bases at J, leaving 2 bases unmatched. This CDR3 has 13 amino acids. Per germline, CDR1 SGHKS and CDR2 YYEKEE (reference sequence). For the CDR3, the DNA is TGTGCCAGCAGACGGACAGGGGGCACTGAAGCTTTCTTT. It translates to CASRRTGGTEAFF.

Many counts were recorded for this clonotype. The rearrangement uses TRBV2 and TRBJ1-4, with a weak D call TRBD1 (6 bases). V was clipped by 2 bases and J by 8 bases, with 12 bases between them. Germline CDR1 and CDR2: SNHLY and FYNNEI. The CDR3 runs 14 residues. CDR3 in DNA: TGTGCCAGCAGTGAACTGGGGGCGGACGAAAAACTGTTTTTT. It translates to CASSELGADEKLFF.